This is a list of T cell receptor beta chains from one sample in a study of CD8+ T cells in alopecia areata. Libraries were prepared by immunoSEQ multiplex PCR; TCRdb keeps only in-frame clonotypes and omits some of them. The sample holds 150,000 or so clones, about 67% seen once. The material sequenced was CD8+ T cells sorted from blood, taken at week 0. The receptors come from a human donor with alopecia areata. Each CDR3 is given with its conserved first and last residue. Fields, in order: D gene, V gene, clone size, J gene, CDR3 DNA, CDR3 protein. The D gene is left open where the match is weak. Size is stated for part of the rows, as once, few or many counts, or as a class when the clone is expanded.

NA	TRBV30	NA	TRBJ2-3	TGTGCCTGGAGTGTACTTCGGTCCAGGGCTGCGGCGCATACGCAGTATTTT	CAWSVLRSRAAAHTQYF
TRBD1	TRBV2	NA	TRBJ2-3	TGTGCCAGCAGTGAAGTCGGGACAGATGACACAGATACGCAGTATTTT	CASSEVGTDDTDTQYF
NA	TRBV5-1	NA	TRBJ1-5	TGTGCCAGCAGCCCCGGGGCAGGCGATCAGCCCCAGCATTTT	CASSPGAGDQPQHF
NA	TRBV13	NA	TRBJ2-6	TGTGCCAGCAGCTTAGGAAGTTCTGGGGCCAACGTCCTGACTTTC	CASSLGSSGANVLTF
NA	TRBV7-9	NA	TRBJ2-1	TGTGCCAGCAGCTTACAGGATGTAAACAATGAGCAGTTCTTC	CASSLQDVNNEQFF
TRBD1	TRBV5-1	NA	TRBJ2-7	TGCGCCAGCAGCTGGGACAGGGGAGGAAGTGATTCGGAGCAGTACTTC	CASSWDRGGSDSEQYF
TRBD1	TRBV7-9	NA	TRBJ2-2	TGTGCCAGCAGCCATTGGACAGGGGAGGACACCGGGGAGCTGTTTTTT	CASSHWTGEDTGELFF
TRBD1	TRBV27	few	TRBJ2-3	TGTGCCAGCAGTTTACGGGACAGGGTCGGACGGAAGGAGGGAGATACGCAGTATTTT	CASSLRDRVGRKEGDTQYF
NA	TRBV29-1	NA	TRBJ2-5	TGCAGCGTTGAAGATCGAGCCCAAGAGACCCAGTACTTC	CSVEDRAQETQYF
NA	TRBV6-1	NA	TRBJ2-5	TGTGCCAGCAGTGAAGCTTGGGCGGTACAAGAGACCCAGTACTTC	CASSEAWAVQETQYF
NA	TRBV7-8	few	TRBJ2-1	TGTGCCAGCAGCCCCCGACAGACGGGGGATGAGCAGTTCTTC	CASSPRQTGDEQFF
NA	TRBV27	few	TRBJ1-6	TGTGCCAGCAGGAGTAGGAGCTCCTATAATTCACCCCTCCACTTT	CASRSRSSYNSPLHF
TRBD1	TRBV11-1	few	TRBJ2-1	TGTGCCAGCGCCCCCCCCCTGGGACAGAGGTACAATGAGCAGTTCTTC	CASAPPLGQRYNEQFF
NA	TRBV27	NA	TRBJ1-1	TGTGCCAGCAGTTTAGGACGGGGGAGAGCTTTCTTT	CASSLGRGRAFF
NA	TRBV19	NA	TRBJ2-2	TGTGCCAGTAGTATGAGGTCTCGGGCCGATCACCGCCCCGGGGAGCTGTTTTTT	CASSMRSRADHRPGELFF
NA	TRBV27	NA	TRBJ1-5	TGTGCCAGCAGTTTATCTAGCAATCAGCCCCAGCATTTT	CASSLSSNQPQHF
NA	TRBV29-1	NA	TRBJ2-2	TGCAGTGCGATAAGGGTTCAGGGAGGAGAAACCGGGGAGCTGTTTTTT	CSAIRVQGGETGELFF
TRBD2	TRBV13	NA	TRBJ2-1	TGTGCCAGCAGCTTAGCTACTAGCGGGGGGGCCGGCTCCTACAATGAGCAGTTCTTC	CASSLATSGGAGSYNEQFF
TRBD1	TRBV29-1	few	TRBJ1-2	TGCAGCGCGGCCGGGACAGGGAACTATGGCTACACCTTC	CSAAGTGNYGYTF
NA	TRBV30	NA	TRBJ1-2	TGTGCCTGGAGTGTATGGGAAGACGGGGACTATGGCTACACCTTC	CAWSVWEDGDYGYTF
NA	TRBV29-1	NA	TRBJ2-1	TGCATTGGTGGCTCAGCCTACAATGAGCAGTTCTTC	CIGGSAYNEQFF
TRBD1	TRBV10-1	NA	TRBJ1-2	TGCGCCAGCAGTCGGGACAGGGGAGAACTTGTCCCCTATGGCTACACCTTC	CASSRDRGELVPYGYTF